This T cell receptor beta chain was sequenced for a study of blood T cells in healthy people across ages. A second PCR, run for roughly 7 to 11 cycles, used a sample-barcoded 5' primer plus a J-beta primer mix. Each cDNA molecule, via a template-switch adaptor with 12 random nucleotides, was tagged. In TCRdb, the 5' RACE reads were re-called with MiXCR into one record per CDR3 protein. The data show about 780,000 distinct CDR3 sequences, with around 50% seen just once and approximately 18% held by the top ten. Points on this clonotype: The antigen is not known.

The study, taken as a whole, reports: Since the PBMCs were unsorted, naive and antigen-experienced cells could not be conclusively compared. Not knowing donor CMV status may have confounded expanded clonotype changes. A roughly linear age-dependent decrease characterized TCR beta diversity per million T cells.

The sequenced sample was blood. This clonotype was obtained from a man older than 75 in good health.

CDR3 sequence reads: CSARDLFHSLMGRTNEKLFF. CDR3 coding DNA: TGCAGTGCTAGAGATCTATTTCACAGTCTAATGGGAAGAACTAATGAAAAACTGTTTTTT. J is TRBJ1-4 and V is TRBV20-1; no reliable D call. Germline-derived CDR1 and CDR2 are DFQATT and SNEGSKA (reference sequence). V lost 0 bases to trimming and J lost 1 base, with 24 bases between them. The CDR3 consists of 20 residues.